This T cell receptor beta chain was sequenced during a study of early T cells in non-severe SARS-CoV-2 infection. Study overall: Unsorted whole blood bulk RNA was sequenced, with unpaired chains.

V lost 7 bases and J lost 3, with 9 bases in between. This CDR3 contains 12 residues. TCRdb used MiXCR to reprocess the 5' RACE reads, holding one entry per CDR3 protein. The profile covers more than 85,000 distinct CDR3 sequences, with 13% appearing a single time and approximately 6.4% taken by the ten largest. This clonotype was seen many times. The clonotype was recovered from an adult who was a healthcare worker with PCR-confirmed SARS-CoV-2 infection or an uninfected control (not recorded which). Sequencing input: whole blood. The V and J genes are TRBV12-3 or TRBV12-4 and TRBJ2-5, with a weak D call TRBD2 (5 bases). The CDR3 spells CASKTAEETQYF. The CDR3 bases are TGTGCCAGCAAAACAGCGGAAGAGACCCAGTACTTC.